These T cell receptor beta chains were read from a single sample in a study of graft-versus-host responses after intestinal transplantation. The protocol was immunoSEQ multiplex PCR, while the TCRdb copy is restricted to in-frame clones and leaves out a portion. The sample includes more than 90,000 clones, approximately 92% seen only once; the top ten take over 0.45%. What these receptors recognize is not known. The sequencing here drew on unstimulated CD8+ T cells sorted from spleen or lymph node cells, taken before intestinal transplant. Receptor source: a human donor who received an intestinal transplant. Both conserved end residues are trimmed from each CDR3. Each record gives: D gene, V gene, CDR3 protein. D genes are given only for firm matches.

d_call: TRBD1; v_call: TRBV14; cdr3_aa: ASSSTGWMNTEAF
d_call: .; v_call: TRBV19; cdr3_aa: ASSAGVVYEQY
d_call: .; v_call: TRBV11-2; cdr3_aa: ASSQGGESYEQY
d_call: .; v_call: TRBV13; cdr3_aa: ASSLTLVEDRHHYEQY
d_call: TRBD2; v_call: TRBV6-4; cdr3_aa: ASSLTSGGTGELF
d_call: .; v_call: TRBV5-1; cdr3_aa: ASSLRGMAYEQY
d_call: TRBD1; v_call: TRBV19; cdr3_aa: ASSTGQGFVNEQF
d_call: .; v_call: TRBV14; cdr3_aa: ASSQHKGTLREQY
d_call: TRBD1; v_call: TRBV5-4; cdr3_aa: ASSLGRGQQETQY
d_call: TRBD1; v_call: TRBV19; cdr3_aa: ASSMGTGISYEQY
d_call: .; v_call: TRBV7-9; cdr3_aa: ASSLASATNEKLF
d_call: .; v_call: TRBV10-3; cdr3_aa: AISERDTTSTDTQY
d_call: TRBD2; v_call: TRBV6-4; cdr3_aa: ASSDSGLAGSEQF
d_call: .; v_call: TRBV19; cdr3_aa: ASSIWHGQGMYEQY
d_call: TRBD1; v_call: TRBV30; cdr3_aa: AWSSWDRGYEQY
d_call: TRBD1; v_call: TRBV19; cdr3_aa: ASSVPGTGVYNEQF
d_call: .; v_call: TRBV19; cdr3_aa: ASSMGREDYEQY
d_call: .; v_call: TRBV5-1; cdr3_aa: ASSLDRETEAF
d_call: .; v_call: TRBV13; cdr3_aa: ASSLGTYNSPLH
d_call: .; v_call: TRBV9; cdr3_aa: ASSPGLGTYNEQF
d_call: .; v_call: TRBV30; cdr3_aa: AWTQGGRVTYEQY
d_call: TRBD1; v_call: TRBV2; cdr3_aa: ASRLVPGTGLKLF
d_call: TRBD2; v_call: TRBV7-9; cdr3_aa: ASSPSGSTDTQY
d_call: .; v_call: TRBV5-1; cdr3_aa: ASSLVAVNTEAF
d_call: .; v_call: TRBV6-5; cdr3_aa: ASSYSMPGDTQY
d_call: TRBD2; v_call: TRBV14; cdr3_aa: ASSLLAGFGEQF
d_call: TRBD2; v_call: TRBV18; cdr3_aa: ASSPLAGDSYEQY
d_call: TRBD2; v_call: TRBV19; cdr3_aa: ASSYALGLADTGELF
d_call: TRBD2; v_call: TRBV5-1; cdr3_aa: ASSSSLAGGEGYNEQF
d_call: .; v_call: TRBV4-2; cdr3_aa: ASSPTGTLYNSPLH
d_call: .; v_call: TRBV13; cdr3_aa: ASSAAGHGFDGYT
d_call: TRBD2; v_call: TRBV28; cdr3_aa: ASSRTLLAGVYEQY